These 25 T cell receptor beta chains share one sample of origin, sequenced in a study of Ad26.COV2.S vaccination and SARS-CoV-2 variants. TCRdb's table, derived via immunoSEQ multiplex PCR, lists solely in-frame clones and lacks some. The data hold about 350,000 clones, with roughly 90% observed a single time. Noted treatment: some 20 received Ad26.COV2.S at low or high dose, single or two shots; several received placebo; per-sample allocation not given. Sample collection was performed on day 63 after the first vaccine or placebo injection. Specimen: peripheral blood, collected in a trial of Ad26.COV2.S vaccine versus placebo. These receptor sequences come from a person aged 18-60 years who received the Ad26.COV2.S COVID-19 vaccine or a placebo.

The rearrangement uses TRBV7-9 and TRBJ2-3; no definite D call. V lost 3 bases to trimming and J lost 4 bases, with 5 bases between them. The germline CDR1 and CDR2 sequences are SEHNR and FQNEAQ (reference sequence). The CDR3 runs 12 residues. The CDR3, as DNA: TGTGCCAGCAGCTTTCTCGCAGATACGCAGTATTTT. Its translation: CASSFLADTQYF.

This clone was seen a single time. V gene TRBV28 combines with J gene TRBJ1-1; D ambiguous. Germline V gives CDR1 MDHEN, CDR2 SYDVKM. The germline V and J ends were trimmed by 2 bases and 3 bases, with 7 bases remaining between them. The CDR3 runs 13 residues. CDR3 residues: CASSLQAYTEAFF. The CDR3 nucleotides read TGTGCCAGCAGTTTACAGGCGTACACTGAAGCTTTCTTT.

The chain combines TRBV12-2 with TRBJ2-1; the D segment call TRBD2 is taken from the table without a DNA check. TRBV12-2 represents a pseudogene. This CDR3 has 15 amino acids. CDR3 bases: TGTGCAAGTCGCTCTAGGGGGAGGGCCTACAATGAGCAGTTCTTC. It specifies CASRSRGRAYNEQFF.

CDR3 in amino acids: CSVESRTRDYGYTF. CDR3 in DNA: TGCAGCGTTGAATCTCGCACGAGAGACTATGGCTACACCTTC. The rearrangement uses TRBV29-1 and TRBJ1-2, with D unclear. The V gene lost 2 bases and the J gene lost 3 bases, with 13 bases spanning the gap. Germline-derived CDR1 and CDR2 are SQVTM and ANQGSEA. The CDR3 totals 14 residues.

This clone showed up just a few times. The chain carries TRBV5-1 and TRBJ2-2; 9 bases are shared with TRBD1. CDR3 length: 14 amino acids. Germline loops: CDR1 SGHRS, CDR2 YFSETQ. The ends lost 4 bases at V and 6 bases at J; junction bases unmatched: 4. The CDR3 spells CASSMDRGAGELFF. In DNA, the CDR3 is TGCGCCAGCAGCATGGACAGGGGCGCCGGGGAGCTGTTTTTT.

The rearrangement links TRBV3-1 (or the pseudogene TRBV3-2) to TRBJ2-7; unclear D gene. The CDR3 is made up of 17 amino acids. From germline, CDR1 is LGHDT and CDR2 YNNKEL (reference sequence). Trimming removed 1 base from V and 0 bases from J, with 16 bases in between. CDR3 DNA sequence: TGTGCCAGCAGCCAAGTCTCCCGGGCCCCAAGCTCCTACGAGCAGTACTTC. Its translation is CASSQVSRAPSSYEQYF.

V usage is TRBV28 and J usage is TRBJ1-5, with 11 nucleotides matching TRBD1. The CDR3 covers 16 residues. J was trimmed by 7 bases and V by 4 bases; bases with no gene match: 9. CDR1 is MDHEN, CDR2 SYDVKM, per germline. The CDR3 protein is CASSSARTGGGQPQHF. Written as DNA, the CDR3 is TGTGCCAGCAGTTCGGCTCGGACAGGGGGCGGGCAGCCCCAGCATTTT.

V gene TRBV3-1 (or the pseudogene TRBV3-2) combines with J gene TRBJ1-1; D gene unclear. Germline loops: CDR1 LGHDT, CDR2 YNNKEL (reference sequence). The CDR3 sequence is 12 residues long. V shed 4 bases and J shed 12 bases, with 15 bases lying between them. For the CDR3, the DNA is TGTGCCAGCAGCCTAACTGCCGGAGGGCCTTTCTTT. Its translation is CASSLTAGGPFF.

The chain uses TRBV5-1 and TRBJ2-6; D gene unclear. The CDR3 loop spans 15 amino acids. Germline V gene data show CDR1 as SGHRS and CDR2 as YFSETQ. V was shortened by 0 bases and J by 2 bases, with 6 bases between the two germline ends. The CDR3 DNA reads TGCGCCAGCAGCTTGGCTGGGGCTGGGGCCAACGTCCTGACTTTC. It translates to CASSLAGAGANVLTF.

J is TRBJ2-3 and V is TRBV19, with D perhaps TRBD1 or TRBD2 (6 bases each). Germline V gene data show CDR1 as LNHDA and CDR2 as SQIVND (reference sequence). The CDR3 is made up of 15 amino acids. Trimming cost V 2 bases and J 3 bases, with 12 bases left between them. The CDR3 is CASSIQRGGTDTQYF. CDR3 in DNA: TGTGCCAGTAGTATACAAAGAGGGGGGACAGATACGCAGTATTTT.

V gene TRBV19 combines with J gene TRBJ2-7; perhaps D is TRBD1 or TRBD2 (5 bases each). CDR3 length: 12 residues. V was pared by 8 bases and J by 5 bases, with 13 bases between. The germline V gene encodes CDR1 LNHDA and CDR2 SQIVND (reference sequence). This chain's CDR3 is CASRDLGDEQYF. The CDR3 DNA reads as TGTGCCAGTCGGGACCTCGGTGACGAGCAGTACTTC.

V gene TRBV3-1 (or the pseudogene TRBV3-2) combines with J gene TRBJ2-3; 11 bases line up with TRBD1. CDR1 and CDR2 (germline): LGHDT, YNNKEL (reference sequence). With V trimmed by 5 bases and J by 3 bases, 4 bases remained unmatched. CDR3 length: 15 residues. The CDR3 spells CASSNGQGATDTQYF. The CDR3 DNA reads as TGTGCCAGCAGCAACGGACAGGGGGCAACAGATACGCAGTATTTT.

V usage is TRBV4-3 and J usage is TRBJ2-1; 9 nucleotides match TRBD2. With V trimmed by 1 base and J by 2 bases, 0 bases remained unmatched. The CDR3 has 15 residues. Germline V CDR1 and CDR2: LGHNA, YSLEER. CDR3 coding DNA: TGCGCCAGCAGCCAAGCTAGCGGGACCTACAATGAGCAGTTCTTC. As protein: CASSQASGTYNEQFF.

The chain uses TRBV7-9 and TRBJ1-2, with D perhaps TRBD1 (5 bases). V shed 2 bases and J shed 5 bases, with 12 bases lying between them. CDR3 length: 14 amino acids. In germline, CDR1 is SEHNR, CDR2 FQNEAQ (reference sequence). DNA for the CDR3: TGTGCCAGCAGCTTACTGGGGCGCGGGTATGGCTACACCTTC. Translating it yields CASSLLGRGYGYTF.

As to this clone: Other DNA sequences from this sample encode an identical CDR3 as well. The V call is TRBV6-2 or TRBV6-3, the J call TRBJ2-1, with D unresolved. Trimming took 0 bases from V and 4 from J, leaving 10 bases between them. Per germline, CDR1 MNHEY and CDR2 SVGEGT. This CDR3 comprises 15 residues. The CDR3 sequence is CASSYSLAGYNEQFF. The CDR3 bases are TGTGCCAGCAGTTACTCTTTAGCAGGTTACAATGAGCAGTTCTTC.

The V gene is TRBV28, the J gene TRBJ2-2; 8 nucleotides line up with TRBD1. Germline V gene sequence: CDR1 MDHEN, CDR2 SYDVKM. J gave up 3 bases and V 3 bases, and 3 bases lay outside the gene matches. The CDR3 is made up of 15 amino acids. CDR3 sequence: CASSFDRGYTGELFF. CDR3 nucleotide sequence: TGTGCCAGCAGTTTTGACAGGGGTTACACCGGGGAGCTGTTTTTT. Combining the CDR3 with reference TRBV28 and TRBJ2-2 gives the whole variable domain DVKVTQSSRYLVKRTGEKVFLECVQDMDHENMFWYRQDPGLGLRLIYFSYDVKMKEKGDIPEGYSVSREKKERFSLILESASTNQTSMYLCASSFDRGYTGELFFGEGSRLTVL.

The J gene is TRBJ1-3, the V gene TRBV28; D is possibly TRBD1 (5 bases). V lost 6 bases and J lost 9, with 21 bases in between. Germline assignment: CDR1 MDHEN and CDR2 SYDVKM. The CDR3 is 15 amino acids. The CDR3 loop is CASSPQGSGRLTIYF. The CDR3 coding sequence is TGTGCCAGCAGCCCCCAGGGCAGCGGACGGCTCACCATATATTTT.

V is TRBV28 and J is TRBJ2-6; maybe TRBD1 (5 bases). The CDR3 sequence is 16 residues long. Looked up from germline, CDR1 is MDHEN and CDR2 is SYDVKM. V lost 6 bases to trimming and J lost 2 bases, with 14 bases between them. The CDR3 DNA is TGTGCCAGCAGCACACTCAGGGCGGCTGGGGCCAACGTCCTGACTTTC. Protein: CASSTLRAAGANVLTF.

The chain links TRBV28 to TRBJ1-2; no definite D call. The V end was cut by 7 bases, the J end by 7 bases, with 16 bases between. CDR1 is MDHEN, CDR2 SYDVKM, per germline. This CDR3 contains 13 residues. The chain's CDR3 is CASTDTTLGGYTF. In DNA, the CDR3 is TGTGCCAGCACCGATACGACCTTAGGTGGCTACACCTTC.

V gene TRBV7-2 combines with J gene TRBJ2-1, with TRBD2 as a possible D gene (5 bases). Trimming stripped 5 bases from V and 0 bases from J, with 17 bases between. The CDR3 runs to 17 residues. Germline assignment: CDR1 SGHTA and CDR2 FQGNSA. The CDR3 bases are TGTGCCAGCAGCCGGACTGCGGTAGTAGGCTCCTACAATGAGCAGTTCTTC. This codes for CASSRTAVVGSYNEQFF.

V gene TRBV19 combines with J gene TRBJ2-7, with TRBD1 as a possible D gene (6 bases). CDR1 is LNHDA and CDR2 is SQIVND in the germline V gene (reference sequence). Trimming pared 1 base from V and 3 bases from J, leaving 13 bases between. This CDR3 has 15 amino acids. Here the CDR3 reads CASSIGARDIYEQYF. The CDR3 DNA is TGTGCCAGTAGTATAGGAGCCCGGGACATCTACGAGCAGTACTTC.

V and J are TRBV5-1 and TRBJ2-6; D gene ambiguous. Between the trimmed V and J ends, which lost 6 bases and 0 bases, there was a span of 13 bases. The CDR3 runs 16 residues. Germline V lookup: CDR1 SGHRS, CDR2 YFSETQ. CDR3 in amino acids: CASTLGSSSGANVLTF. DNA for the CDR3: TGCGCCAGCACTTTGGGAAGTAGCTCTGGGGCCAACGTCCTGACTTTC. The complete variable domain, with remaining parts taken from reference TRBV5-1 and TRBJ2-6, reads KAGVTQTPRYLIKTRGQQVTLSCSPISGHRSVSWYQQTPGQGLQFLFEYFSETQRNKGNFPGRFSGRQFSNSRSEMNVSTLELGDSALYLCASTLGSSSGANVLTFGAGSRLTVL.

The chain employs TRBV4-1 and TRBJ1-2, with unresolved D. The CDR3 loop spans 12 amino acids. Germline V lookup: CDR1 MGHRA, CDR2 YSYEKL. Deletions cut 0 bases from V and 4 bases from J, with 3 bases between. Written as DNA, the CDR3 is TGCGCCAGCAGCCAAGATCTCTATGGCTACACCTTC. It is translated as CASSQDLYGYTF.

This clone has more than one count but fewer than ten. The genes are TRBV28 and TRBJ2-5; maybe TRBD1 (6 bases). The CDR3 length is 16 residues. Germline V gene lookup returns CDR1 MDHEN and CDR2 SYDVKM. The V and J ends lost 3 bases and 4 bases respectively, with 18 bases between them. This CDR3 is CASSFARGVYGETQYF. In DNA form, the CDR3 reads TGTGCCAGCAGTTTTGCCAGGGGAGTTTATGGAGAGACCCAGTACTTC.

The genes are TRBV27 and TRBJ2-7; D might be TRBD2 (5 bases). The ends were cut back, 4 bases at V and 3 bases at J, with 10 bases in the middle. The V gene's germline CDR1 is MNHEY and CDR2 SMNVEV (reference sequence). This CDR3 comprises 13 residues. This chain's CDR3 is CASSSGDHYEQYF. CDR3 DNA: TGTGCCAGCAGTTCCGGGGATCACTACGAGCAGTACTTC.